Sequencing of this T cell receptor beta chain was carried out in a study of T-cell memory formation after mild COVID-19. Whole-study findings and limits: Clones that shrank (day 15 to 85) were balanced CD4/CD8, whereas later expanders leaned CD4+. Pre-infection memory already had some responding clones, implying cross-reactive memory joined. The SARS-CoV-2 specificity of second-wave clones reaching peak at day 37 remained unverified.

TCR alpha and TCR beta cDNA libraries with sample barcodes and UMIs came from 5'RACE using constant-segment primers. From the 5' RACE reads, TCRdb called clonotypes with MiXCR, one entry per CDR3 protein. The table has 280,000 or so distinct CDR3 sequences, 7% to 10% seen once. About this clonotype: Its antigen is currently unknown.

The CDR3 covers 14 residues. CDR1 SGHRS and CDR2 YFSETQ come from the germline V gene. Between the trimmed V and J ends, which lost 4 bases and 8 bases, there was a span of 18 bases. The clonotype was recovered from a man aged 18 to 35 who had mild COVID-19 (a few samples of this study predate the infection). Cell type and time point are not known. V usage is TRBV5-1 and J usage is TRBJ1-2; D gene uncertain. Sequences were obtained from PBMCs or a T cell subset sorted from them (not recorded which). The CDR3 sequence: CASSQDFTAMGYTF. The CDR3 DNA reads as TGCGCCAGCAGCCAAGATTTCACGGCTATGGGCTACACCTTC. Looking up the rest from reference TRBV5-1 and TRBJ1-2 gives the full variable domain: KAGVTQTPRYLIKTRGQQVTLSCSPISGHRSVSWYQQTPGQGLQFLFEYFSETQRNKGNFPGRFSGRQFSNSRSEMNVSTLELGDSALYLCASSQDFTAMGYTFGSGTRLTVV.